The clone carrying this TCR beta chain has only a few counts. Its cognate antigen is unknown. These data originate in a study of T-cell memory formation after mild COVID-19. On the study more broadly: Each donor largely had its own TCR clusters.

TCRdb re-called the 5' RACE reads through MiXCR, storing one row per CDR3 protein. The sample holds approximately 570,000 distinct CDR3 sequences; approximately 18% are singletons and the top ten take around 12%. Germline CDR1 GTSNPN, CDR2 SVGIG (reference sequence). This CDR3 spans 11 amino acids. The V end lost 3 bases, the J end lost 10 bases, and 10 bases lay between the germline ends. Study-wide points: Still unconfirmed is whether the second-wave clones peaking on day 37 recognized SARS-CoV-2. Researchers report contracting CD4+ clones mostly in CM and EM, with CD8+ clones in EMRA.

The material sequenced was PBMCs or a T cell subset sorted from them (not recorded which). The genes are TRBV30 and TRBJ2-1; D unclear. This TCR was recovered from an adult woman who had mild COVID-19 (a few samples of this study predate the infection). Cell type and time point are not known. Here the CDR3 DNA reads TGTGCCTGGAGAGGTCAGGCGGAGCAGTTCTTC. Translation gives CAWRGQAEQFF.